Following are 14 T cell receptor beta chains from one sample sequenced in a study of blood T cell repertoires in COVID-19. Using immunoSEQ multiplex PCR, the repertoire was profiled, and TCRdb retains in-frame clones only, with some absent. The table shows nearly 65,000 clones, with about 88% occurring only once. Sequencing was done on a sample of peripheral blood. The receptor set was obtained from a human donor in a cohort sampled during active COVID-19.

The chain combines TRBV5-6 with TRBJ1-2; TRBD1 might be the D (5 bases). Germline CDR1 is SGHDT and CDR2 is YYEEEE. This CDR3 has 15 residues. Trimming shortened V by 4 bases and J by 5 bases, and 18 bases separated the two germline ends. CDR3 loop: CASSHAAGVRYGYTF. The CDR3 nucleotides read TGTGCCAGCAGCCACGCGGCGGGGGTACGGTATGGCTACACCTTC.

V and J are TRBV18 and TRBJ1-1, with 9 bases aligning to TRBD1. Germline V gene data show CDR1 as KGHSH and CDR2 as LQKENI. This CDR3 region has 16 residues. V was pared by 4 bases and J by 3 bases, with 9 bases of the junction left unmatched. The CDR3 DNA sequence: TGTGCCAGCTCACTACCGGGGACAGGGATGTACACTGAAGCTTTCTTT. The encoded protein is CASSLPGTGMYTEAFF.

The chain uses TRBV7-2 and TRBJ2-7; 7 bases are shared with TRBD1. CDR3 length equals 14 residues. The V gene end was trimmed by 5 bases and the J gene end by 3 bases; junction bases not matched to a gene: 7. Per the germline V gene, CDR1 is SGHTA and CDR2 is FQGNSA. The CDR3 region is CASSLGQERYEQYF. In nucleotides, the CDR3 is TGTGCCAGCAGCCTCGGACAGGAACGCTACGAGCAGTACTTC.

The rearrangement links TRBV7-2 to TRBJ1-2; maybe TRBD1 (6 bases). Germline V gives CDR1 SGHTA, CDR2 FQGNSA. V lost 1 base and J lost 4, with 7 bases in between. The CDR3 length is 13 residues. The CDR3 region has the DNA TGTGCCAGCAGCTTAGGAGGGGGCTATGGCTACACCTTC. Encoded protein: CASSLGGGYGYTF.

V usage is TRBV23-1 and J usage is TRBJ2-5; D uncertain. TRBV23-1 counts as an open reading frame of uncertain function. The CDR3 is 16 residues long. V was trimmed by 0 bases and J by 5 bases, leaving 16 bases between them. CDR3 sequence reads: CASSQSLELPPETQYF. CDR3 coding DNA: TGCGCCAGCAGTCAATCTTTAGAACTCCCTCCGGAGACCCAGTACTTC.

The CDR3 DNA follows: TGCGCCAGCAGCCAAGGGGACAACAGGGGGCGCAGGGATGGCTACACCTTC. Its translation is CASSQGDNRGRRDGYTF. The rearrangement uses TRBV4-3 and TRBJ1-2, with 9 bases fitting TRBD1. Germline V gene data show CDR1 as LGHNA and CDR2 as YSLEER. CDR3 length: 17 residues. V lost 1 base to trimming and J lost 6 bases; unmatched junction nucleotides: 12.

This chain connects TRBV27 to TRBJ2-1; 13 bases map to TRBD2. The CDR3 contains 14 residues. Germline values: CDR1 MNHEY, CDR2 SMNVEV (reference sequence). V dropped 8 bases and J dropped 4; count of bases not matched to a gene: 2. The CDR3 DNA sequence: TGTGCCAGCGGGGGACTAGCGGGATACAATGAGCAGTTCTTC. This sequence encodes CASGGLAGYNEQFF.

The V gene is TRBV15, the J gene TRBJ2-5; D perhaps matches TRBD1 (5 bases). Per the germline V gene, CDR1 is LNHNV and CDR2 is YYDKDF (reference sequence). The CDR3 is 13 amino acids. The V gene lost 0 bases and the J gene lost 6 bases, with 8 bases spanning the gap. The CDR3 spells CATSRDRVQTQYF. DNA of the CDR3: TGTGCCACCAGCAGAGACAGGGTCCAGACCCAGTACTTC.

CDR3 amino acids: CASSVGGLTATNEKLFF. The DNA for the CDR3 is TGTGCCAGCAGCGTAGGGGGACTCACCGCAACTAATGAAAAACTGTTTTTT. V is TRBV9 and J is TRBJ1-4, with D perhaps TRBD1 (5 bases). CDR3 length: 17 residues. Germline CDR1 reads SGDLS; CDR2 reads YYNGEE. V was pared by 0 bases and J by 0 bases, with 12 bases between.

This clone was observed a single time. V is TRBV4-1 and J is TRBJ1-5; the D gene is possibly TRBD1 (5 bases). V was pared by 0 bases and J by 1 base, with 13 bases between. Per germline, CDR1 MGHRA and CDR2 YSYEKL. The CDR3 is 17 amino acids. CDR3 region: CASSQELGAYSNQPQHF. The CDR3 bases are TGCGCCAGCAGCCAAGAATTAGGGGCATACAGCAATCAGCCCCAGCATTTT.

This chain joins TRBV5-1 and TRBJ1-1; tentatively, D is TRBD1 (6 bases). The ends were cut back, 0 bases at V and 0 bases at J, with 9 bases in the middle. In germline, CDR1 is SGHRS, CDR2 YFSETQ. This CDR3 region has 15 residues. CDR3 DNA: TGCGCCAGCAGCTTGGTGGACAGCATGAACACTGAAGCTTTCTTT. As protein: CASSLVDSMNTEAFF.

This chain connects TRBV6-2 or TRBV6-3 to TRBJ1-5, with TRBD1 as a possible D gene (6 bases). This CDR3 is 15 amino acids long. The germline gives CDR1 MNHEY, CDR2 SVGEGT. Trimming shortened V by 5 bases and J by 1 base, and 12 bases separated the two germline ends. CDR3 protein: CASSPDSRSNQPQHF. The CDR3 region has the DNA TGTGCCAGCAGTCCGGACAGCAGAAGCAATCAGCCCCAGCATTTT.

The chain recombines TRBV7-3 with TRBJ2-2, with D possibly matching TRBD2 (5 bases). The CDR3 runs 16 residues. Trimming removed 2 bases from V and 1 base from J, with 11 bases in between. Germline V CDR1 and CDR2: SGHTA, FQGTGA. The CDR3, as DNA: TGTGCCAGCAGCTTATTAGCCGGGATGAACACCGGGGAGCTGTTTTTT. Its protein is CASSLLAGMNTGELFF. Full variable domain (remainder filled in from reference TRBV7-3 and TRBJ2-2): GAGVSQTPSNKVTEKGKYVELRCDPISGHTALYWYRQSLGQGPEFLIYFQGTGAADDSGLPNDRFFAVRPEGSVSTLKIQRTERGDSAVYLCASSLLAGMNTGELFFGEGSRLTVL.

The rearrangement links TRBV11-2 to TRBJ2-1; 8 bases are a match to TRBD2. Germline V CDR1 and CDR2: SGHAT, FQNNGV. After removal of 7 bases from V and 8 bases from J, the junction contained 16 bases not matched to a gene. This CDR3 has 16 residues. The CDR3 DNA sequence: TGTGCCAGCACTGTTTTGGCGGGACTAGACCATCATGAGCAGTTCTTC. It codes for CASTVLAGLDHHEQFF.